This T cell receptor (beta chain) appears in the sequencing data of a study of shared clonotypes between healthy human individuals. The overall study: Per donor, CD8 memory used one plate, CD8 naive used two, CD4 memory used three and CD4 naive used three. The study's findings and limits: Clonotypes that were shared across a handful of donors made up around 5% of naive CD4 clonotypes.

Details on this clone: Its antigen remains unknown.

V lost 0 bases to trimming and J lost 5 bases; unmatched junction nucleotides: 6. The CDR3 is made up of 15 amino acids. In germline, CDR1 is KGHSH, CDR2 LQKENI. The protocol was immunoSEQ multiplex PCR, while the TCRdb copy is restricted to in-frame clones and leaves out a portion. The table includes hundreds of thousands of clones, 90% to 95% detected once. The naive CD8 fraction comprised CD45RO-negative cells positively selected for CCR7 and excluded terminally differentiated effector memory CD45RA+ cells. Sequenced material: naive CD8+ T cells sorted from blood. The TCR originated in a man aged 25-45 years in good health. The J gene is TRBJ2-7, the V gene TRBV18; 8 nucleotides align to TRBD1. This CDR3 reads CASSPPTGGIHEQYF. The CDR3 DNA follows: TGTGCCAGCTCACCACCCACAGGGGGAATCCACGAGCAGTACTTC.